This T cell receptor (beta chain) appears in the sequencing data of a study of molecular identifiers for immune sequencing clone quantification (dated by TCRdb to 2017 to 2018). About the investigation overall: For a replicate experiment, RNA from about 20,000 or 100,000 naive CD8 T cells was divided into five aliquots, of which four were sequenced. This methods study used CD8 T cells to benchmark TCR RNA copy counting and molecular-identifier clustering-based TCR repertoire sequencing (MIDCIRS). Summary of the overall study and its limitations: Naive libraries contained spiked-in Jurkat TCR RNA (more than nine copies' worth), which is not part of the donor repertoire. Highly expanded clone sizes could be underestimated if identical TCR molecules share a barcode. In CMV-specific effector cells, over 99% of molecules were held by clones above 20 RNA copies, whereas under 1% of molecules were held by such clones in naive cells. Spiked-in Jurkat TCR RNA equivalent to a single cell was reported to be detectable even among 980,000 or so naive CD8 T cells. When barcode sub-clustering was omitted, TCR diversity was inflated by chimeric consensus sequences, with chimeras reaching as high as 47%. Modeling estimated about three recovered TCR RNA copies per cell, compared with about 9.3 by digital PCR, which implies around 33% capture efficiency.

Library preparation was by PCR. The instrument was a NextSeq 500. Bulk TCR libraries were prepared as previously described, using TCR primers listed in Table S5. The Qiagen AllPrep DNA/RNA kit was used to purify total RNA. Before any analysis, reads coming from multiple sequencing runs of the same library were combined into one pool. The authors' analysis ran thus. Reads were retained only if the reads had an exact TCR constant sequence, and the retained reads were trimmed to 150 nt and grouped according to their 12-nt molecular barcodes. Reads inside each barcode group were sub-clustered using a 15% Levenshtein threshold, and a quality-weighted consensus sequence was constructed for each RNA molecule. Non-functional sequences were discarded, and so were lower-count sequences lying one edit away from another sequence. Based on a fit of two negative binomial distributions, barcode sub-clusters having less than 20% of the maximum read count were discarded. The public reads were reanalyzed by TCRdb: fastp trimming at Q25, MiXCR alignment, in-frame beta chains only. Rows are unified per CDR3 protein, each entry keeping the most common DNA and genes. V and J calls and clone size were set by TCRdb, not the authors. The sample records around 300,000 distinct CDR3 sequences, under 25% of which are singletons. Around 0.7% of the sample lies in the top ten.

The CDR3 runs 14 residues from the cysteine to the phenylalanine. The read is trimmed to its CDR3 DNA, 42 bases read in frame from base 1. From a lookup of the germline V gene, CDR1 and CDR2 are MDHEN and SYDVKM. Libraries of naive CD8 T cells were built from 20,000 to 1,000,000 sorted cells, with 10%, 30% or 50% of the purified RNA used. On a BD FACSAria II, naive CD8 T cells were FACS-sorted as CD8+CD4-CCR7+CD45RA+ and collected into RLT Plus buffer. To test detection sensitivity, Jurkat RNA equal to about nine TCR copies was added to samples of about 18,000-1,100,000 naive CD8 T cells. Enrichment of CD8 T cells was done with RosetteSep CD8+ T Cell Enrichment Cocktail plus Ficoll-Paque, and ACK red cell lysis came afterward. This clonotype has just a few counts. What antigen it recognizes has not been identified. One end of the junction varies from germline; a read error may be responsible.

The TCR was taken from a human donor in good health. Some libraries in this study had Jurkat cell RNA spiked in. Sequencing input: naive CD8+ T cells from blood, with Jurkat cell RNA spiked in. Explained via the paper, the cell subset or site label denotes: FACS-sorted CD8+CD4-CCR7+CD45RA+ naive T cells. Recombination connected TRBV28 to TRBJ2-5; TRBD2 fits 13 bases in the junction. At the DNA level, the sequence is TGTGCCAGCAGTTCCGGACTAGCGGGAGATACCCCGGCATTC. Translated, it gives CASSSGLAGDTPAF.